The sample holds a few counts of the clone carrying this T cell receptor (beta chain). The sample is drawn from a study of blood T cell repertoires in COVID-19. Across the study: Spain, Italy and the United States supplied samples that represented acute and convalescent COVID-19. T cells, B-cell-depleted T cells, or PBMCs supplied cDNA or gDNA.

Original methodology: Scientists estimated how many nucleated cells there were by amplifying reference gene primers. TCRdb keeps only in-frame clones here, not all; method: immunoSEQ multiplex PCR. From that table come the V and J calls and clone size; the DNA was used to work out D and trimming. The sample carries 130,000 to 150,000 clones, 81% recorded once. This TCR was sampled from a human donor with acute or convalescent COVID-19. The donor label of this sample is uncertain. Sequencing was carried out using peripheral blood.

Here the CDR3 DNA reads TGTGCCAGTAACCCGGGAGGTCTAATCCTTAATCAGCCCCAGCATTTT. It translates to CASNPGGLILNQPQHF. The V call is TRBV19, the J call TRBJ1-5; unclear D gene. V was trimmed by 7 bases and J by 4 bases, leaving 20 bases between them. CDR1 LNHDA and CDR2 SQIVND come from the germline V gene (reference sequence). The CDR3 contains 16 residues. The whole variable domain, filled in from reference TRBV19 and TRBJ1-5, reads DGGITQSPKYLFRKEGQNVTLSCEQNLNHDAMYWYRQDPGQGLRLIYYSQIVNDFQKGDIAEGYSVSREKKESFPLTVTSAQKNPTAFYLCASNPGGLILNQPQHFGDGTRLSIL.